The clone carrying this T cell receptor (beta chain) showed up many times. No antigen is known for it. 5'RACE with 10-nucleotide random UMIs produced the cDNA. From 15-18 subjects, every sequencing run obtained over 160 million TCR-beta sequences. TCRdb ran MiXCR on the 5' RACE reads and lists one entry per CDR3 protein. This sample carries 45,000 to 60,000 distinct CDR3 sequences, about 2.5% of them seen once, and the ten largest clones take approximately 3%. The record originates from a study of neurological immune-mediated disorders. Whole-study findings and limits: Multiple sclerosis patients had less TCR clonal expansion than even healthy controls, unlike HTLV-1-associated myelopathy. Phylogenetic grouping assigned the repertoires of 18 of 34 multiple sclerosis patients to a single related-CDR3 cluster, which may represent a signature.

J gave up 6 bases and V 2 bases, and 7 bases lay outside the gene matches. The CDR3 sequence is 14 residues long. Germline-derived CDR1 and CDR2 are DFQATT and SNEGSKA (reference sequence). The chain joins TRBV20-1 to TRBJ2-1, with 7 bases lining up with TRBD2. Material: PBMCs. The sequence came from a man aged 50 to 60 with multiple sclerosis. The CDR3 is CSARSLGGGNEQFF. Written as DNA, the CDR3 is TGCAGTGCTAGATCCCTGGGCGGGGGCAATGAGCAGTTCTTC.